This T cell receptor (beta chain) derives from a study of shared clonotypes between healthy human individuals (dated by TCRdb to 2018 to 2021). A note on the overall study: A few men and a couple of women, aged 18 to 49 years, made up the cohort. For each donor, three plates each were used for CD4 naive and CD4 memory, two plates were used for CD8 naive, and one plate was used for CD8 memory. Blood TCR repertoires of four to six healthy adults were deeply sequenced to estimate repertoire size and the extent of clonotype sharing between individuals. To increase sequencing depth and limit assay-specific biases, TCR repertoire library preparation and sequencing were carried out by different laboratories using diverse techniques. Between about 0.8 and 9 billion PBMCs per donor were obtained by leukapheresis.

On this clone itself: The antigen it recognizes is unknown. Per-nucleotide qualities are absent, and no much larger clonotype sits a single base away.

Results and caveats for the whole study, not just this receptor: Only blood was sampled, and tissue TCR repertoires likely differ from those in blood. Rarefaction of sorted-subset datasets indicated incomplete sequencing despite the large sequencing depth. Sharing across several donors was observed for around 5% of naive CD4, about 3.2% of naive CD8, roughly 2.4% of memory CD4, and over 0.3% of memory CD8 clonotypes. Compared with non-shared clonotypes, the clonotypes found in all four sorted-subset donors had higher generation probabilities. Based on pairwise subsampling, the degree of clonotype sharing among donors was expected to be affected by sequencing depth. Estimated clonotype richness was generally larger for naive than for memory subsets. The genetic and exposure-history diversity represented was limited by the small number of donors.

Measured from the cysteine to the phenylalanine, the CDR3 is 14 residues long. This entry keeps only the CDR3 DNA: 42 bases, framed from base 1. For CDR1 and CDR2, the germline V gene (reference sequence) lists GTSNPN and SVGIG. Unmatched junction bases come to 7, with V trimmed by 5 bases and J by 9 bases. The donors were healthy, HIV-negative adults who had no recently reported acute infections or vaccinations. All donors were Caucasian adults living in Nashville, Tennessee, USA. Magnetic negative selection was used to enrich CD4+ T cells, after which naive cells were positively selected on CD45RA and the negative fraction became the memory subset. Blood was collected by leukapheresis, and PBMCs were isolated by Ficoll-Histopaque density gradient centrifugation and then cryopreserved in liquid nitrogen vapor phase. Purity and quantity of every magnetically sorted T cell population were checked by analytical flow cytometry. Each sorted fraction had its genomic DNA isolated and then quantified by UV absorbance on a Nanodrop 2000c.

Using the deep immunoSEQ assay, multiplex PCR amplified TCR CDR3 regions from genomic DNA. For each cell subset, the extracted genomic DNA was distributed evenly across all wells of several immunoSEQ 96-well plates, and each plate served as one replicate. Each replicate PCR for sorted subsets received roughly 200 ng genomic DNA, equal to roughly 29,000 T cell genomes. Purified libraries were measured with a Qubit 3.0 fluorometer, size-checked on a Bioanalyzer 2100, and measured again with the KAPA Library Quantification kit. A separate single-read 150-cycle Illumina NextSeq 550 flow cell was used to sequence each immunoSEQ 96-well plate. On the authors' methods: Because the immunoSEQ output held only junctional sequences and lacked quality scores, the filtering could not match the filtering applied to full-length reads. Sequences were annotated with PyIR, a Python wrapper for IgBLAST v1.9, using IMGT germline references to assign V/J genes and CDR3. Reads were removed for weak V/J assignments (E-value above 1e-6), missing CDR3, stop codons, out-of-frame junctions, or ambiguous translated residues. V3J clonotypes were defined by identical inferred V gene, J gene, and CDR3 amino acid sequence. Percentage overlap between repertoires was computed as shared unique clonotypes divided by the size of the smaller repertoire. Repertoire richness was assessed with RTK rarefaction, the Chao1 estimator, and Recon v2.1 estimates of unobserved clonotypes. OLGA was used to compute generation probabilities for all TCRbeta clonotypes that the gDNA method yielded from a handful of donors. TCRdb took this table from immuneACCESS and kept in-frame rearrangements with V and J called. Such tables lack part of the clones; where checked against another copy, unresolved V genes explain under half of the gap, and the rest is unexplained. V, J and clone size reflect that table, while D and trimming were determined from the DNA. Counted in this sample were approximately 980,000 clones; 76% of them appeared once. The ten largest clones capture approximately 1.5% of the sample.

Recombination linked TRBV30 to TRBJ1-6, with 10 central nucleotides matching TRBD1. This sequence originates from a man aged 18 to 29 in good health. The sample consisted of memory CD4+ T cells sorted from blood. The intended sense of this specimen's cell subset or site label: CD45RA-negative fraction. The CDR3 region reads CAWGQGVVGSPLHF. The DNA is as follows: TGTGCCTGGGGACAGGGGGTTGTAGGTTCACCCCTCCACTTT.